This T cell receptor beta chain came from a study of blood T cell repertoires in COVID-19. V trimming: 1 base; J trimming: 1 base; junction bases outside the gene matches: 6. Germline CDR1 and CDR2: MGHRA and YSYEKL. The CDR3 contains 16 residues. Using immunoSEQ multiplex PCR, the repertoire was profiled, and TCRdb retains in-frame clones only, with some absent. The data hold some 160,000 clones, with approximately 80% observed a single time. This clone was found a few times. The sample comprised peripheral blood. This clonotype was obtained from a woman in her forties or fifties with acute or convalescent COVID-19. This chain links TRBV4-1 with TRBJ1-1, with 7 bases lining up with TRBD1. In DNA form, the CDR3 reads TGCGCCAGCAGCCAAGTTCGGGACAGCCAGAACACTGAAGCTTTCTTT. This codes for CASSQVRDSQNTEAFF.